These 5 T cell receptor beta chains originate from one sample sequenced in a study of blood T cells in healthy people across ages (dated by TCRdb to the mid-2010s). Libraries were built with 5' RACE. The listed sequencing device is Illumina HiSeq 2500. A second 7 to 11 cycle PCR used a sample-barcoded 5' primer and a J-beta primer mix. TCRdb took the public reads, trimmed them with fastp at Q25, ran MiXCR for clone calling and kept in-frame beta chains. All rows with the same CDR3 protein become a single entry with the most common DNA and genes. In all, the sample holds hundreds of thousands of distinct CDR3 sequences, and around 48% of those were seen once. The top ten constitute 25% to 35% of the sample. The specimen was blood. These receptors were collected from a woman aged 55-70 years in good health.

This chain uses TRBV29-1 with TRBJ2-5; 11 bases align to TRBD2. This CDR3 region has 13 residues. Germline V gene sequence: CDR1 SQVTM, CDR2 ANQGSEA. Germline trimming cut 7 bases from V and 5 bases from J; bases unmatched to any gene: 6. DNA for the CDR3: TGCAGCGGTAGCGGGAGGGCCTGGGAGACCCAGTACTTC. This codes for CSGSGRAWETQYF.

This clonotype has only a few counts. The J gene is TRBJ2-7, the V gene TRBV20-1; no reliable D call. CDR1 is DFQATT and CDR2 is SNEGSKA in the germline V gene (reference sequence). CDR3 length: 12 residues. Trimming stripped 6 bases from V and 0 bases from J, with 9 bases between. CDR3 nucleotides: TGCAGTGCCGCAGCCAACTCCTACGAGCAGTACTTC. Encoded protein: CSAAANSYEQYF.

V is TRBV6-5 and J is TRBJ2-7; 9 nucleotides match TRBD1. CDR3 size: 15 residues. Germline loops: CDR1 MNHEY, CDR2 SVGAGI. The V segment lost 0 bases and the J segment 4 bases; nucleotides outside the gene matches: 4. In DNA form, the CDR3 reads TGTGCCAGCAGTTACTCGGGACAGGGAGTGTACGAGCAGTACTTC. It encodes CASSYSGQGVYEQYF.

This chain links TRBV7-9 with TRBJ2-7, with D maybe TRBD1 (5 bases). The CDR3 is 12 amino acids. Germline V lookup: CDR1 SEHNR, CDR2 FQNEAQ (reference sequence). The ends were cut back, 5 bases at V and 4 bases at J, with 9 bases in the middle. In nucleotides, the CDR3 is TGTGCCAGCAGCGAGGACACGTACGAGCAGTACTTC. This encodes CASSEDTYEQYF.

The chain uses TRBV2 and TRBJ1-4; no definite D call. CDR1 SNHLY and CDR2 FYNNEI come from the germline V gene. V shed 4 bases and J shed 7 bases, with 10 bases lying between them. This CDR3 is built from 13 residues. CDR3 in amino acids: CASSAGVGEKLFF. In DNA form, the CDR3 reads TGTGCCAGCAGTGCGGGAGTGGGTGAAAAACTGTTTTTT.